What follows is one T cell receptor (beta chain) and its context. Clones were sequenced by immunoSEQ multiplex PCR, and TCRdb holds only the in-frame ones, with some missing. In the table there are about 480,000 clones, roughly 90% of which are singletons. This entry comes from a study of blood T cell repertoires in COVID-19. Participant reports of clinical history set cohort assignment. Per germline, CDR1 WSHSY and CDR2 SAAADI. This CDR3 is built from 15 residues. J was trimmed by 1 base and V by 6 bases; bases with no gene match: 7. This sequence originates from a woman between 40 and 55 years old who had recovered from COVID-19. The rearrangement joins TRBV10-2 to TRBJ2-5; TRBD1 aligns across 8 bases. The sequencing input was PBMCs or T cells enriched from blood (not recorded which). The CDR3: CASRGGQAAQETQYF. The DNA for the CDR3 is TGCGCCAGCAGGGGGGGACAGGCAGCCCAAGAGACCCAGTACTTC.